This T cell receptor (beta chain) was retrieved from a study of CD8 T cells in ankylosing spondylitis. General study findings and limits: Ankylosing spondylitis blood seemed to carry a telltale TCR beta motif made of eight or nine highly homologous variants.

TCRdb re-called the 5' RACE reads through MiXCR, storing one row per CDR3 protein. Seen here are hundreds of thousands of distinct CDR3 sequences, 9.5% to 15% observed once, and the top ten hold 6.8%. This clonotype has a handful of counts. Its antigen is unknown. Trimming took 3 bases from V and 2 from J; bases not matched to a gene: 4. This CDR3 is built from 16 residues. The germline gives CDR1 SEHNR, CDR2 FQNEAQ (reference sequence). The origin of this receptor is a male donor with ankylosing spondylitis. The sequenced sample consisted of blood, either unsorted or a sorted T cell fraction (not recorded which). V gene TRBV7-9 combines with J gene TRBJ2-3; 11 bases fit TRBD2. This CDR3 reads CASSLGLAVNTDTQYF. The CDR3 DNA reads as TGTGCCAGCAGCTTGGGACTAGCGGTTAACACAGATACGCAGTATTTT. The full variable domain, with the rest looked up from reference TRBV7-9 and TRBJ2-3, is DTGVSQNPRHKITKRGQNVTFRCDPISEHNRLYWYRQTLGQGPEFLTYFQNEAQLEKSRLLSDRFSAERPKGSFSTLEIQRTEQGDSAMYLCASSLGLAVNTDTQYFGPGTRLTVL.